Each of the 21 T cell receptor beta chains below was sequenced from the same sample in a study of OX40 agonist ivuxolimab in advanced cancers. Repertoires were generated with immunoSEQ multiplex PCR, while TCRdb's copy carries only in-frame clones and drops some. The sample consists of tens of thousands of clones, 84% of them appearing once. This specimen consisted of CD4+ or CD8+ T cells sorted from blood, obtained in a trial of the OX40 agonist ivuxolimab. The receptors shown here come from an adult with an advanced solid tumor such as melanoma, head and neck, liver or kidney cancer.

The chain joins TRBV15 to TRBJ2-1; D not certain. Germline V gene data show CDR1 as LNHNV and CDR2 as YYDKDF (reference sequence). This CDR3 region has 12 residues. V lost 3 bases, J lost 8 bases, and 8 bases lay in between. CDR3: CATSSLGDEQFF. CDR3 DNA: TGTGCCACCAGCAGTTTGGGCGATGAGCAGTTCTTC.

The V and J genes are TRBV18 and TRBJ1-1; no definite D call. CDR1 and CDR2 (germline): KGHSH, LQKENI. Deletions cut 1 base from V and 8 bases from J, with 8 bases between. CDR3 length: 12 amino acids. The CDR3 DNA is TGTGCCAGCTCACCACAACAAAAAGAAGCTTTCTTT. It codes for CASSPQQKEAFF. Full variable domain (rest looked up from reference TRBV18 and TRBJ1-1): NAGVMQNPRHLVRRRGQEARLRCSPMKGHSHVYWYRQLPEEGLKFMVYLQKENIIDESGMPKERFSAEFPKEGPSILRIQQVVRGDSAAYFCASSPQQKEAFFGQGTRLTVV.

The chain links TRBV7-2 to TRBJ2-7, with TRBD2 as a possible D gene (5 bases). This CDR3 is built from 16 residues. Trimming left V 2 bases short and J 2 bases short, with 16 bases between. Germline lookup yields CDR1 SGHTA and CDR2 FQGNSA. The CDR3 DNA is TGTGCCAGCAGCTTAACGGGGTTAGAGAGGGCCTACGAGCAGTACTTC. Encoded protein: CASSLTGLERAYEQYF.

The chain recombines TRBV19 with TRBJ2-7, with 8 bases aligning to TRBD1. This CDR3 spans 14 amino acids. Germline trimming cut 5 bases from V and 4 bases from J; bases unmatched to any gene: 7. CDR1 is LNHDA and CDR2 is SQIVND in the germline V gene (reference sequence). The DNA of the CDR3 is TGTGCCAGTAGTTCCGCAGGGGGCGGGTACGAGCAGTACTTC. The encoded protein is CASSSAGGGYEQYF.

The chain couples TRBV2 to TRBJ1-2, with 7 bases fitting TRBD1. The CDR3 spans 12 residues. V lost 10 bases to trimming and J lost 8 bases; unmatched junction nucleotides: 10. Germline lookup yields CDR1 SNHLY and CDR2 FYNNEI. Written as DNA, the CDR3 is TGTGCCACTCCGGGACAGCTTTCGGGCTACACCTTC. This gives the protein CATPGQLSGYTF.

This rearrangement joins TRBV28 to TRBJ1-1, with no clear D. V lost 6 bases and J 1 base, leaving 9 bases between the germline ends. The CDR3 is 13 residues long. Germline assignment: CDR1 MDHEN and CDR2 SYDVKM. Here the CDR3 reads CASRIDGNTEAFF. For the CDR3, the DNA is TGTGCCAGCAGAATCGACGGGAACACTGAAGCTTTCTTT.

The chain carries TRBV5-6 and TRBJ1-3; 9 positions match TRBD1. There are 13 residues in the CDR3. V trimming: 0 bases; J trimming: 10 bases; junction bases outside the gene matches: 2. Germline lookup yields CDR1 SGHDT and CDR2 YYEEEE. CDR3 in amino acids: CASSLEGTGTIYF. The CDR3 nucleotides read TGTGCCAGCAGCTTGGAGGGGACAGGGACCATATATTTT.

The chain is built from TRBV6-5 and TRBJ1-1, with 11 bases fitting TRBD1. This CDR3 is built from 16 residues. V shed 0 bases and J 8 bases; nucleotides not matched to a gene: 8. Germline CDR1 and CDR2: MNHEY and SVGAGI. This chain's CDR3 is CASSYSLGTGGGEAFF. Here the CDR3 DNA reads TGTGCCAGCAGTTACTCGCTGGGGACAGGGGGAGGAGAAGCTTTCTTT.

CDR3 nucleotides: TGCGCCAGCAGCCAAGACGTGGGGACAGGGGCCCTCAGGCCCCAGCATTTT. It yields the protein CASSQDVGTGALRPQHF. The chain combines TRBV4-3 with TRBJ1-5; 10 bases fit TRBD1. CDR1 is LGHNA and CDR2 is YSLEER in the germline V gene. V lost 0 bases and J lost 9; bases outside the gene matches: 11. The CDR3 totals 17 residues.

This clone was seen more than once but under ten times. The rearrangement uses TRBV18 and TRBJ2-1; TRBD1 is a possible D gene (6 bases). V shed 8 bases and J shed 8 bases, with 16 bases lying between them. CDR3 length: 13 residues. The germline V gene has CDR1 KGHSH and CDR2 LQKENI. As DNA, the CDR3 is TGTGCCAGCGCCCTTGGGGGCGACGATGAGCAGTTCTTC. Its translation is CASALGGDDEQFF.

V usage is TRBV10-3 and J usage is TRBJ1-1; 10 positions agree with TRBD1. The CDR3 is 16 amino acids. Trimming took 3 bases from V and 5 from J; bases not matched to a gene: 9. Germline CDR1 ENHRY, CDR2 SYGVKD. The CDR3 loop reads CAISEQDRGSGTEAFF. The CDR3 region has the DNA TGTGCCATCAGTGAACAGGACAGGGGGTCGGGAACTGAAGCTTTCTTT.

In its sample, this clone was seen a few times. V gene TRBV6-5 combines with J gene TRBJ1-2, with TRBD1 as a possible D gene (6 bases). V lost 2 bases, J lost 3 bases, and 7 bases lay in between. Per the germline V gene, CDR1 is MNHEY and CDR2 is SVGAGI. The CDR3 covers 13 residues. CDR3 nucleotide sequence: TGTGCCAGCAGTTACCAGGGGTACTATGGCTACACCTTC. Its protein is CASSYQGYYGYTF.

CDR3 nucleotides: TGTGCCAGCAGAGGAGAGGGGGCAATCGGAAACACCATATATTTT. It translates to CASRGEGAIGNTIYF. The V call is TRBV6-6, the J call TRBJ1-3, with 7 bases fitting TRBD1. The CDR3 has 15 residues. V lost 6 bases to trimming and J lost 4 bases; unmatched junction nucleotides: 9. CDR1 is MNHNY and CDR2 is SVGAGI in the germline V gene (reference sequence).

The chain combines TRBV27 with TRBJ2-7; D perhaps matches TRBD2 (6 bases). The germline V and J ends were trimmed by 0 bases and 0 bases, with 9 bases remaining between them. This CDR3 has 15 amino acids. Germline CDR1 reads MNHEY; CDR2 reads SMNVEV (reference sequence). The CDR3, as DNA: TGTGCCAGCAGTTTATCCGCTAGCGACTCCTACGAGCAGTACTTC. Translation: CASSLSASDSYEQYF.

The chain is built from TRBV18 and TRBJ2-7; 8 positions agree with TRBD2. The V and J ends lost 2 bases and 6 bases, in that order; junction bases with no gene match: 12. From germline, CDR1 is KGHSH and CDR2 LQKENI. The CDR3 covers 16 residues. For the CDR3, the DNA is TGTGCCAGCTCACCATGTCGCGGGGGGCGGGGATGCGAGCAGTACTTC. Translation: CASSPCRGGRGCEQYF.

This clone has a handful of counts. This rearrangement joins TRBV2 to TRBJ2-4; perhaps TRBD2 as D (5 bases). CDR1 is SNHLY, CDR2 FYNNEI, per germline. The CDR3 spans 12 residues. V was cut by 4 bases and J by 7 bases, with 8 bases left in between. The CDR3 here is CASSGIANIQYF. The DNA for the CDR3 is TGTGCCAGCAGTGGTATAGCGAACATTCAGTACTTC.

The chain recombines TRBV28 with TRBJ1-5; D perhaps matches TRBD1 (5 bases). Deletions cut 6 bases from V and 6 bases from J, with 15 bases between. The germline V gene encodes CDR1 MDHEN and CDR2 SYDVKM. This CDR3 is 14 amino acids long. The CDR3: CASSVPGSIQPQHF. CDR3 nucleotides: TGTGCCAGCAGCGTTCCAGGGAGTATTCAGCCCCAGCATTTT.

The rearrangement uses TRBV7-2 and TRBJ2-3, with a tentative D call TRBD2 (6 bases). Trimming took 1 base from V and 4 from J, leaving 9 bases between them. Germline lookup yields CDR1 SGHTA and CDR2 FQGNSA. The CDR3 has 14 amino acids. In nucleotides, the CDR3 is TGTGCCAGCAGCTTAGGCGAGCGGGCAGATACGCAGTATTTT. Protein sequence: CASSLGERADTQYF.

The rearrangement links TRBV7-2 to TRBJ2-7; 10 bases map to TRBD1. CDR1 is SGHTA and CDR2 is FQGNSA in the germline V gene. Trimming at V came to 2 bases and at J to 3 bases, leaving 4 bases not matched to a gene. The CDR3 is made up of 15 amino acids. The CDR3 spells CASSLRDRGIYEQYF. CDR3 nucleotides: TGTGCCAGCAGCTTAAGGGACAGGGGAATCTACGAGCAGTACTTC.

This clone has just one count. The chain recombines TRBV7-2 with TRBJ1-2, with D possibly matching TRBD1 (5 bases). V lost 4 bases to trimming and J lost 5 bases, with 11 bases between them. Germline V gene sequence: CDR1 SGHTA, CDR2 FQGNSA. This CDR3 is 13 amino acids long. The CDR3 is CASSSRQHYGYTF. For the CDR3, the DNA is TGTGCCAGCAGCTCTCGACAGCATTATGGCTACACCTTC.

This clone was observed a few times. The chain has TRBV9 and TRBJ2-1, with 10 positions matching TRBD1. With 0 bases clipped from V and 8 bases from J, the junction kept 8 bases outside the gene matches. Germline V gives CDR1 SGDLS, CDR2 YYNGEE. The CDR3 totals 16 residues. CDR3 region: CASSVDLWDRGHEQFF. The CDR3 coding sequence is TGTGCCAGCAGCGTAGATTTATGGGACAGGGGTCATGAGCAGTTCTTC.